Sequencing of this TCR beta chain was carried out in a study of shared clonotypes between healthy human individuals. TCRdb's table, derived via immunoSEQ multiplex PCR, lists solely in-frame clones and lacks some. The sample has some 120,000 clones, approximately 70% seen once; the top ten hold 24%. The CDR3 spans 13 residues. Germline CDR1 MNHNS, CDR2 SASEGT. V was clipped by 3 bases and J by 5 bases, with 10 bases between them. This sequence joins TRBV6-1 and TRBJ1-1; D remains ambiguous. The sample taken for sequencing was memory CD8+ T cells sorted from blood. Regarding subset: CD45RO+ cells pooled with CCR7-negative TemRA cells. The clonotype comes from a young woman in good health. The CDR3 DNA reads TGTGCCAGCAGTGACGGCCGGGGTACTGAAGCTTTCTTT. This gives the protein CASSDGRGTEAFF.